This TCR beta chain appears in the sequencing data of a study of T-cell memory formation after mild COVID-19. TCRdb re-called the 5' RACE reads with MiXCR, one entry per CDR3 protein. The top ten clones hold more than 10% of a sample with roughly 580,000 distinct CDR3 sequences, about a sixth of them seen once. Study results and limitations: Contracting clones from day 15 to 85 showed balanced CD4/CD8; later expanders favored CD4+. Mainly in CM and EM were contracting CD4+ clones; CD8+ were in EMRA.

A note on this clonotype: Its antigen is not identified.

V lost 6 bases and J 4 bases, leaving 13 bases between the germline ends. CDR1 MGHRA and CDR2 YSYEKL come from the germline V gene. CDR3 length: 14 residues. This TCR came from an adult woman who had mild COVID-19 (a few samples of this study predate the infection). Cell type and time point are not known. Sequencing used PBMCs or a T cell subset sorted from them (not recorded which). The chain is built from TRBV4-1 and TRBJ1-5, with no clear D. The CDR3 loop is CASSLSKVNQPQHF. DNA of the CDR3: TGCGCCAGCAGTCTGTCGAAGGTAAATCAGCCCCAGCATTTT.